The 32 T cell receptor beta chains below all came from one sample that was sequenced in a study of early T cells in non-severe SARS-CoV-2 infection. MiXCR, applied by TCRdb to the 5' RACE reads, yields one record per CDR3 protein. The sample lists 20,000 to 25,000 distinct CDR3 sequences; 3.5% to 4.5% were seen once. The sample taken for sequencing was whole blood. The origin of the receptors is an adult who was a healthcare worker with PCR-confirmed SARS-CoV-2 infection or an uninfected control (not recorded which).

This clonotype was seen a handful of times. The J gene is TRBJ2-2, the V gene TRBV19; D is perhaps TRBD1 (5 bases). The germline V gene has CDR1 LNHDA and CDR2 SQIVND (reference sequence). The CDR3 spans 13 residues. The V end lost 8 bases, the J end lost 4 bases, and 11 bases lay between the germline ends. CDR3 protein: CASGWGGTGELFF. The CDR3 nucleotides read TGTGCCAGTGGTTGGGGCGGCACCGGGGAGCTGTTTTTT. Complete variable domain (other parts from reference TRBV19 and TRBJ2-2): DGGITQSPKYLFRKEGQNVTLSCEQNLNHDAMYWYRQDPGQGLRLIYYSQIVNDFQKGDIAEGYSVSREKKESFPLTVTSAQKNPTAFYLCASGWGGTGELFFGEGSRLTVL.

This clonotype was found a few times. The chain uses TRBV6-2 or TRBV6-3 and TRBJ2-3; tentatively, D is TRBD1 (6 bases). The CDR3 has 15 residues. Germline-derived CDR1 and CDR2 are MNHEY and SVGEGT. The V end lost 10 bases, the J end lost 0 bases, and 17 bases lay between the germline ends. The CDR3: CAIRTYRASTDTQYF. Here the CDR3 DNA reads TGTGCCATCCGCACCTACAGGGCCAGCACAGATACGCAGTATTTT.

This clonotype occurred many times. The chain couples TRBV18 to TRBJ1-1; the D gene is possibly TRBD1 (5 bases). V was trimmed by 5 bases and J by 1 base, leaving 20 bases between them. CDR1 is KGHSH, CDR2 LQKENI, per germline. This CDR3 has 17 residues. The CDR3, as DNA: TGTGCCAGCTCATCTCACCCCCTGGCAGGGACGAACACTGAAGCTTTCTTT. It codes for CASSSHPLAGTNTEAFF.

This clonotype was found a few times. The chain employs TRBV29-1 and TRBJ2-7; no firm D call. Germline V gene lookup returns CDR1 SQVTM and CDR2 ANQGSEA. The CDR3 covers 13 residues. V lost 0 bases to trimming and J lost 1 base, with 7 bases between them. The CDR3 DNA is TGCAGCGTTGAAGATAGAAGGTCCTACGAGCAGTACTTC. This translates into CSVEDRRSYEQYF.

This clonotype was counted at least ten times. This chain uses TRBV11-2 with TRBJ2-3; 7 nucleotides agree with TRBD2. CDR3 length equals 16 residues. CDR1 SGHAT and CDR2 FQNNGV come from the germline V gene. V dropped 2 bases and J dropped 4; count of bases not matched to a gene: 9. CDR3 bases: TGTGCCAGCAGCTTAATTCCGCGGGGGAGATCAGATACGCAGTATTTT. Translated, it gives CASSLIPRGRSDTQYF.

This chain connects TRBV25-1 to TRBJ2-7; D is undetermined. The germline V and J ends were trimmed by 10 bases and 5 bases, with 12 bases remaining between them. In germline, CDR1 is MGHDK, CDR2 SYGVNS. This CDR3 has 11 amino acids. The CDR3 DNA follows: TGTGCCAACCGTCGGTTGAACGAGCAGTACTTC. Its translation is CANRRLNEQYF.

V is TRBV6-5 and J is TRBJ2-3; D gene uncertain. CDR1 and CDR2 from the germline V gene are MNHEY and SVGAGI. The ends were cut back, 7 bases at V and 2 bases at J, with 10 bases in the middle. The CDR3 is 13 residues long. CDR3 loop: CASTPNLTDTQYF. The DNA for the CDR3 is TGTGCCAGCACCCCTAACCTCACAGATACGCAGTATTTT.

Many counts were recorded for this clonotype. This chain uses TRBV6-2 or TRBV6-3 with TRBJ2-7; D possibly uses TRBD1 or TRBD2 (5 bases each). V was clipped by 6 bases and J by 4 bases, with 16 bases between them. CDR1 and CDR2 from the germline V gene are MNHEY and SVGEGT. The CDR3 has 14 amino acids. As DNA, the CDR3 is TGTGCCAGCAGCGCCCCGGGGCCTTCTTACGAGCAGTACTTC. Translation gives CASSAPGPSYEQYF.

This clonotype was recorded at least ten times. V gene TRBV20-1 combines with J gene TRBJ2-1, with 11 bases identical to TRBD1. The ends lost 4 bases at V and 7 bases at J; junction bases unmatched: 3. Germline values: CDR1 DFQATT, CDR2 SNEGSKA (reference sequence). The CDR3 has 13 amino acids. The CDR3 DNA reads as TGCAGTGCTATGGGGACAGGGGGTAATGAGCAGTTCTTC. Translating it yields CSAMGTGGNEQFF.

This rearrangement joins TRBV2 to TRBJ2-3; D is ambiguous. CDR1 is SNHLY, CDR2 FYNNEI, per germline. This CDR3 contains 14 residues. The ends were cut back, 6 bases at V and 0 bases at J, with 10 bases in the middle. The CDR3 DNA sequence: TGTGCCAGCAGGCCGGCGGAGAGCACAGATACGCAGTATTTT. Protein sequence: CASRPAESTDTQYF.

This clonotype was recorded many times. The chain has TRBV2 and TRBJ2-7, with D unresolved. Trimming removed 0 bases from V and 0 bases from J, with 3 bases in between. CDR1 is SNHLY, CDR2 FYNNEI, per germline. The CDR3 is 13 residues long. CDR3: CASSEADSYEQYF. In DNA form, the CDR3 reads TGTGCCAGCAGTGAAGCGGACTCCTACGAGCAGTACTTC.

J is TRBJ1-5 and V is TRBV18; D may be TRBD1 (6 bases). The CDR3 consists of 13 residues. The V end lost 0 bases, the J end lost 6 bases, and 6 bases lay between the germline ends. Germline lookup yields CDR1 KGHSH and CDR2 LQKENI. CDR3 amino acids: CASSPPGGQPQHF. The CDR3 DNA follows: TGTGCCAGCTCACCACCAGGGGGTCAGCCCCAGCATTTT.

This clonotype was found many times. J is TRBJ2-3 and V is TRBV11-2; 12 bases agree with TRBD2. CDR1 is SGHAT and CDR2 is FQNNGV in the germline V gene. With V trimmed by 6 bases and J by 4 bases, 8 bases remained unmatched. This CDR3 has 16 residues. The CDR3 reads CASRQRTSGNPDTQYF. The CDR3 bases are TGTGCCAGCAGACAGAGGACTAGCGGGAACCCAGATACGCAGTATTTT.

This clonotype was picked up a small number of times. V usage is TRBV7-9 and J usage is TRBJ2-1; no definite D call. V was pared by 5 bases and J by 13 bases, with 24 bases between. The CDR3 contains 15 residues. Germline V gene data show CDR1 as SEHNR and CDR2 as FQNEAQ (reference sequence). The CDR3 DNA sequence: TGTGCCAGCAGCCCAAACCTTCGGGTATACGGCCTCCAGTTCTTC. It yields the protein CASSPNLRVYGLQFF. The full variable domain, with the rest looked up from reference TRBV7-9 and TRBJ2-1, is DTGVSQNPRHKITKRGQNVTFRCDPISEHNRLYWYRQTLGQGPEFLTYFQNEAQLEKSRLLSDRFSAERPKGSFSTLEIQRTEQGDSAMYLCASSPNLRVYGLQFFGPGTRLTVL.

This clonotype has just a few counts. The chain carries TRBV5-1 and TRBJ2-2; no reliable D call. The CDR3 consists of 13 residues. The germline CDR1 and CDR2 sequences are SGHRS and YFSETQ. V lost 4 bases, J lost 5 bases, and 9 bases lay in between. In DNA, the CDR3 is TGCGCCAGCAGCCTCTTACCTACCGGGGAGCTGTTTTTT. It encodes CASSLLPTGELFF.

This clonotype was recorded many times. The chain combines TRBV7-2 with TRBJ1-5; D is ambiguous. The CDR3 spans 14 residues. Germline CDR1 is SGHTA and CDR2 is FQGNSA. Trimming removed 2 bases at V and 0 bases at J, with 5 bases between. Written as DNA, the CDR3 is TGTGCCAGCAGCTTAACCTATAGCAATCAGCCCCAGCATTTT. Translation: CASSLTYSNQPQHF.

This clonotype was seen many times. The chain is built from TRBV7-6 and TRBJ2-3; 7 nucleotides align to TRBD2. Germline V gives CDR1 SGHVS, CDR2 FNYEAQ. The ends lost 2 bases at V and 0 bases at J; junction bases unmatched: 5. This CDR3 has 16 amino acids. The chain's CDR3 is CASSLSGAPSTDTQYF. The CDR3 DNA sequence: TGTGCCAGCAGCTTAAGCGGGGCGCCAAGCACAGATACGCAGTATTTT.

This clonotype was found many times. CDR3 in DNA: TGTGCCAGCATTAACCGGGACAAATACAATGAGCAGTTCTTC. It encodes CASINRDKYNEQFF. The J gene is TRBJ2-1, the V gene TRBV6-2 or TRBV6-3, with D maybe TRBD1 (6 bases). The CDR3 consists of 14 residues. Per germline, CDR1 MNHEY and CDR2 SVGEGT. V was clipped by 7 bases and J by 4 bases, with 14 bases between them.

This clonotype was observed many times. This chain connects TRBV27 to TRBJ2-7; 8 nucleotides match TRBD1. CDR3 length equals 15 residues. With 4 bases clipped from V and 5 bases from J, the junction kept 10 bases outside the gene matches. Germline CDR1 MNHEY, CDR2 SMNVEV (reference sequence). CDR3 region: CASSSNRDRWDEQYF. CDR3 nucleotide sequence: TGTGCCAGCAGTTCGAACCGGGACAGGTGGGACGAGCAGTACTTC.

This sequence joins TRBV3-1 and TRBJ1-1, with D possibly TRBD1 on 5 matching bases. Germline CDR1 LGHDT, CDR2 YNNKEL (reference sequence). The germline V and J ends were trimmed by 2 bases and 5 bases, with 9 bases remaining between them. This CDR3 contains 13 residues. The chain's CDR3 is CASSQFRGTEAFF. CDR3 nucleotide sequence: TGTGCCAGCAGCCAATTTCGGGGGACTGAAGCTTTCTTT.

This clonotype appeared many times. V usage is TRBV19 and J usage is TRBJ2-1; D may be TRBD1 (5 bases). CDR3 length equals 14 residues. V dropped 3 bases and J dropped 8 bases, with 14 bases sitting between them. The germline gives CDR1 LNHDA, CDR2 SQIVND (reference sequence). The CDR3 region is CASSISRQGHEQFF. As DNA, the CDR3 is TGTGCCAGTAGTATTTCTCGCCAGGGCCATGAGCAGTTCTTC. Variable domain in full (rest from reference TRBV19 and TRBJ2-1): DGGITQSPKYLFRKEGQNVTLSCEQNLNHDAMYWYRQDPGQGLRLIYYSQIVNDFQKGDIAEGYSVSREKKESFPLTVTSAQKNPTAFYLCASSISRQGHEQFFGPGTRLTVL.

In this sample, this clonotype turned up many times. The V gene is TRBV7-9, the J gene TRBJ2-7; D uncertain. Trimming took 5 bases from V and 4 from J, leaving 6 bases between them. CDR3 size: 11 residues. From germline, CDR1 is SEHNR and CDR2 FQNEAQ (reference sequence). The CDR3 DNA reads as TGTGCCAGCAGCCCAGGATACGAGCAGTACTTC. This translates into CASSPGYEQYF.

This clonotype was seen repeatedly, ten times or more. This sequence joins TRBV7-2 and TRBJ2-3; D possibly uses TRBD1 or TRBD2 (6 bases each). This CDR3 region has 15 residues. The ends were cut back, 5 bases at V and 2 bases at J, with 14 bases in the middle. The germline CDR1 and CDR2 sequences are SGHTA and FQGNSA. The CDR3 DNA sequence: TGTGCCAGCAGCCCCCGACGGGGGCTCACAGATACGCAGTATTTT. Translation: CASSPRRGLTDTQYF.

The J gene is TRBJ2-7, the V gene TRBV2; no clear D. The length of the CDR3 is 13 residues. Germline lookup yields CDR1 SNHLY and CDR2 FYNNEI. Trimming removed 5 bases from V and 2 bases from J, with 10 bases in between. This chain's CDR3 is CASSYSSTYEQYF. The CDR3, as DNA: TGTGCCAGCAGTTACAGCAGTACCTACGAGCAGTACTTC.

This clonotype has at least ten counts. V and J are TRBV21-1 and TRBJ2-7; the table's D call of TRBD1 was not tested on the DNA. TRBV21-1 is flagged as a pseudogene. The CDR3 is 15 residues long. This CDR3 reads CASSPPPPRGYEQYF. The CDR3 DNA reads TGTGCCAGCAGCCCCCCCCCACCTCGGGGTTACGAGCAGTACTTC.

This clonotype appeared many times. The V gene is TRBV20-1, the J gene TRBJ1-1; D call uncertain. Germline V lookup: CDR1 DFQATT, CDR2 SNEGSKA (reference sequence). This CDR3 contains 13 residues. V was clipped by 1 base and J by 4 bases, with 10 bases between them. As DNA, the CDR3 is TGCAGTGCTAGAGGTGGGAGCCCCACTGAAGCTTTCTTT. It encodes CSARGGSPTEAFF.

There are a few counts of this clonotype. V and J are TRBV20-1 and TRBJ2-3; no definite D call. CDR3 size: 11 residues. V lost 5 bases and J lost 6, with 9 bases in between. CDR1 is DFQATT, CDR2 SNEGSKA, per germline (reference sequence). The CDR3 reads CSAQFTDTQYF. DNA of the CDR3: TGCAGTGCTCAATTCACGGATACGCAGTATTTT.

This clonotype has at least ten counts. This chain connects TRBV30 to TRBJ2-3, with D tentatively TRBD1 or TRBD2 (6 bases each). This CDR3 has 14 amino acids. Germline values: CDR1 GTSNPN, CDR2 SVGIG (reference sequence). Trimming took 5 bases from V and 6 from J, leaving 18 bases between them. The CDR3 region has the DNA TGTGCCTGGTTGTTGGGGGGCTATACGGATACGCAGTATTTT. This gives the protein CAWLLGGYTDTQYF.

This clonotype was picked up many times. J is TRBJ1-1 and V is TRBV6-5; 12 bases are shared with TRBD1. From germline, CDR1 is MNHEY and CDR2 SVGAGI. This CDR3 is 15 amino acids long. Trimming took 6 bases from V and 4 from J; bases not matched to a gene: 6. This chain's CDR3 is CASSQSGQGATEAFF. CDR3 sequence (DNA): TGTGCCAGCAGCCAATCGGGACAGGGGGCCACTGAAGCTTTCTTT.

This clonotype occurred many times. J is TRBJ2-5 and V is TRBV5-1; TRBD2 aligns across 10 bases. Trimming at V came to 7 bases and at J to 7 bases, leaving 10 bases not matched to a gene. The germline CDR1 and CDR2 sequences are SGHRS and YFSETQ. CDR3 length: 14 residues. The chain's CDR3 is CASDPGLADGTQYF. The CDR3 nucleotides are TGCGCCAGCGACCCCGGACTAGCGGATGGGACCCAGTACTTC.

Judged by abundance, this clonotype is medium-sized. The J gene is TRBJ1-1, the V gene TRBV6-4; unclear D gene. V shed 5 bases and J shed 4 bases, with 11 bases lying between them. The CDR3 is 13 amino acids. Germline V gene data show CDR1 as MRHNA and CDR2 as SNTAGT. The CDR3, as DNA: TGTGCCAGCAGTCCCCAGGACGGCACTGAAGCTTTCTTT. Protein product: CASSPQDGTEAFF.

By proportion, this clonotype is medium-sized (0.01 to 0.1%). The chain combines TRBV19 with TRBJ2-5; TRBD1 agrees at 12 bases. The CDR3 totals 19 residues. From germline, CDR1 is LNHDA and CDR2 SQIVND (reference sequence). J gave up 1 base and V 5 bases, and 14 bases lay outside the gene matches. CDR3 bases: TGTGCCAGTAGTGGACCGGGACAGGGGGCCGTGGAGTTCCAAGAGACCCAGTACTTC. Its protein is CASSGPGQGAVEFQETQYF. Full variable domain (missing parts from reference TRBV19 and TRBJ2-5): DGGITQSPKYLFRKEGQNVTLSCEQNLNHDAMYWYRQDPGQGLRLIYYSQIVNDFQKGDIAEGYSVSREKKESFPLTVTSAQKNPTAFYLCASSGPGQGAVEFQETQYFGPGTRLLVL.